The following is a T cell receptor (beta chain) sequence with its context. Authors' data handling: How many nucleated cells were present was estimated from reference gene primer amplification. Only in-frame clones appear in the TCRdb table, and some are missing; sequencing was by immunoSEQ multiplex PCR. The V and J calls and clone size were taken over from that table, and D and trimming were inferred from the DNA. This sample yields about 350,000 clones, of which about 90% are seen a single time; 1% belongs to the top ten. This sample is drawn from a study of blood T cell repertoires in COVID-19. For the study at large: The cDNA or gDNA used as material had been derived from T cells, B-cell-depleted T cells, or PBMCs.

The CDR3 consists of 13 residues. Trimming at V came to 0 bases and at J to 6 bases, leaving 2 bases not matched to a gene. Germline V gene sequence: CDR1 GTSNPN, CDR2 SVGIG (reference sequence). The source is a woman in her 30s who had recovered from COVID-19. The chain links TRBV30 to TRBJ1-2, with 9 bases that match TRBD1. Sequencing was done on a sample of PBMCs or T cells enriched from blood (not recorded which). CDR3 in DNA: TGTGCCTGGAGTGTACGGACAGGGGATGGCTACACCTTC. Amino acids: CAWSVRTGDGYTF.